A selection of T cell receptor beta chains follows, all from one sample in a study of T cell responses to AZD1222 COVID-19 vaccine. Assay used: immunoSEQ multiplex PCR; TCRdb lists only in-frame clones, some missing. Among roughly 140,000 clones listed, approximately 89% were seen once. Sequences were derived from peripheral blood, sampled on day 0 of AZD1222 vaccination. These TCRs come from an adult in good health. CDR3s include the opening cysteine and the closing phenylalanine or tryptophan. The order of the fields is clone size, D gene, J gene, CDR3 length, V gene, CDR3 protein, CDR3 DNA. A D gene is named only where the DNA matches it firmly. For some rows the clone size is stated as once, few or many, or as a class when expanded; others skip it.

size: -; D: -; J: TRBJ1-2; length: 12; V: TRBV5-6; CDR3: CASSWGGYGYTF; DNA: TGTGCCAGCAGCTGGGGGGGCTATGGCTACACCTTC
size: -; D: -; J: TRBJ1-5; length: 11; V: TRBV28; CDR3: CASPTNQPQHF; DNA: TGTGCCAGCCCGACCAATCAGCCCCAGCATTTT
size: -; D: -; J: TRBJ1-6; length: 12; V: TRBV6-2/TRBV6-3; CDR3: CASSQGFSPLHF; DNA: TGTGCCAGCAGCCAGGGTTTTTCACCCCTCCACTTT
size: once; D: -; J: TRBJ1-2; length: 12; V: TRBV10-3; CDR3: CAISPGSYGYTF; DNA: TGTGCCATCAGTCCAGGTTCCTATGGCTACACCTTC
size: -; D: -; J: TRBJ1-6; length: 17; V: TRBV7-6; CDR3: CASSLSAGEDYNSPLHF; DNA: TGTGCCAGCAGCTTATCAGCGGGGGAAGACTATAATTCACCCCTCCACTTT
size: -; D: -; J: TRBJ2-7; length: 14; V: TRBV5-1; CDR3: CASSRSRYGYEQYF; DNA: TGCGCCAGCAGCCGGAGCAGGTACGGCTACGAGCAGTACTTC
size: -; D: TRBD1; J: TRBJ1-6; length: 16; V: TRBV2; CDR3: CAGSVGNRGLGSPLHF; DNA: TGTGCTGGATCCGTGGGAAACAGGGGGCTAGGTTCACCCCTCCACTTT
size: -; D: -; J: TRBJ1-5; length: 12; V: TRBV7-8; CDR3: CASSFDRQPQHF; DNA: TGTGCCAGCAGCTTCGACAGGCAGCCCCAGCATTTT
size: few; D: TRBD1; J: TRBJ1-2; length: 15; V: TRBV3-1/TRBV3-2; CDR3: CASSRGQGGNYGYTF; DNA: TGTGCCAGCAGCCGAGGACAGGGTGGGAACTATGGCTACACCTTC
size: -; D: -; J: TRBJ1-3; length: 13; V: TRBV12-3/TRBV12-4; CDR3: CASSLTGGNTIYF; DNA: TGTGCCAGCAGTTTGACAGGTGGAAACACCATATATTTT
size: -; D: -; J: TRBJ1-1; length: 16; V: TRBV28; CDR3: CASSFGRGPLNTEAFF; DNA: TGTGCCAGCAGTTTTGGCAGGGGACCCTTGAACACTGAAGCTTTCTTT
size: -; D: TRBD1; J: TRBJ1-6; length: 15; V: TRBV6-5; CDR3: CASSYDRGQNSPLHF; DNA: TGTGCCAGCAGTTATGACAGGGGGCAAAATTCACCCCTCCACTTT
size: -; D: TRBD1; J: TRBJ2-4; length: 14; V: TRBV27; CDR3: CASSSPRQGDIQYF; DNA: TGTGCCAGCAGTTCACCCCGACAGGGTGACATTCAGTACTTC
size: -; D: -; J: TRBJ2-7; length: 11; V: TRBV27; CDR3: CASSGLYEQYF; DNA: TGTGCCAGCAGTGGACTCTACGAGCAGTACTTC
size: once; D: TRBD1; J: TRBJ1-2; length: 18; V: TRBV24-1; CDR3: CATSDSSLVGQGADGYTF; DNA: TGTGCCACCAGTGATTCATCGCTCGTAGGACAGGGGGCCGATGGCTACACCTTC
size: -; D: -; J: TRBJ1-2; length: 15; V: TRBV14; CDR3: CASSQGSGGFYGYTF; DNA: TGTGCCAGCAGCCAAGGATCTGGGGGGTTCTATGGCTACACCTTC
size: -; D: -; J: TRBJ2-4; length: 19; V: TRBV7-2; CDR3: CASSPRISGGLAFENIQYF; DNA: TGTGCCAGCAGCCCAAGGATTTCGGGCGGGCTAGCATTCGAAAACATTCAGTACTTC
size: -; D: -; J: TRBJ2-7; length: 15; V: TRBV7-8; CDR3: CASSYNRDLSYEQYF; DNA: TGTGCCAGCAGCTACAACAGGGATTTGTCCTACGAGCAGTACTTC
size: -; D: -; J: TRBJ2-3; length: 13; V: TRBV27; CDR3: CASSSLLASTQYF; DNA: TGTGCCAGCAGTTCCCTACTAGCTAGTACGCAGTATTTT
size: -; D: -; J: TRBJ2-3; length: 15; V: TRBV27; CDR3: CASSFLGDATDTQYF; DNA: TGTGCCAGCAGTTTCCTAGGGGATGCCACAGATACGCAGTATTTT
size: -; D: TRBD1; J: TRBJ2-1; length: 16; V: TRBV10-1; CDR3: CASSAGGGQGIGEQFF; DNA: TGCGCCAGCAGTGCGGGTGGGGGACAGGGGATCGGTGAGCAGTTCTTC
size: few; D: TRBD1; J: TRBJ1-1; length: 13; V: TRBV27; CDR3: CASAMDRDTEAFF; DNA: TGTGCCAGCGCGATGGACAGGGACACTGAAGCTTTCTTT
size: -; D: -; J: TRBJ2-1; length: 14; V: TRBV29-1; CDR3: CSVGARERTNEQFF; DNA: TGCAGCGTGGGGGCCCGGGAGCGGACTAATGAGCAGTTCTTC
size: -; D: -; J: TRBJ1-5; length: 14; V: TRBV28; CDR3: CASSLATGYQPQHF; DNA: TGTGCCAGCAGTTTGGCGACAGGTTATCAGCCCCAGCATTTT
size: once; D: TRBD1; J: TRBJ1-5; length: 14; V: TRBV10-3; CDR3: CAIRGQGANQPQHF; DNA: TGTGCCATCAGAGGACAGGGGGCAAATCAGCCCCAGCATTTT
size: -; D: TRBD1; J: TRBJ1-1; length: 15; V: TRBV4-1; CDR3: CASSQDSQGETEAFF; DNA: TGCGCCAGCAGCCAAGATTCCCAGGGGGAGACTGAAGCTTTCTTT
size: -; D: -; J: TRBJ1-1; length: 16; V: TRBV5-1; CDR3: CASSSAWTVMNTEAFF; DNA: TGCGCCAGCAGCTCCGCGTGGACGGTGATGAACACTGAAGCTTTCTTT
size: -; D: -; J: TRBJ1-1; length: 14; V: TRBV15; CDR3: CATSDRLEDTEAFF; DNA: TGTGCCACCAGCGATCGGTTGGAGGACACTGAAGCTTTCTTT
size: once; D: -; J: TRBJ2-3; length: 12; V: TRBV6-2/TRBV6-3; CDR3: CASSLLGDTQYF; DNA: TGTGCCAGCAGCCTCCTTGGAGATACGCAGTATTTT
size: -; D: -; J: TRBJ2-7; length: 14; V: TRBV11-2; CDR3: CASSLTVLSYEQYF; DNA: TGTGCCAGCAGCTTAACGGTACTCTCCTACGAGCAGTACTTC
size: -; D: -; J: TRBJ1-4; length: 15; V: TRBV2; CDR3: CASATIRGVAEKLFF; DNA: TGTGCCAGCGCTACTATCAGGGGCGTCGCTGAAAAACTGTTTTTT
size: -; D: TRBD1; J: TRBJ1-2; length: 14; V: TRBV30; CDR3: CAWSPGGSPYGYTF; DNA: TGTGCCTGGAGTCCAGGGGGTAGCCCCTATGGCTACACCTTC
size: -; D: TRBD2; J: TRBJ2-3; length: 15; V: TRBV6-6; CDR3: CASRWAGGLSDTQYF; DNA: TGTGCCAGCAGATGGGCGGGAGGATTATCAGATACGCAGTATTTT
size: once; D: TRBD1; J: TRBJ2-3; length: 14; V: TRBV5-5; CDR3: CASSQQQGRDTQYF; DNA: TGTGCCAGCAGCCAGCAACAGGGGCGGGATACGCAGTATTTT
size: -; D: -; J: TRBJ2-3; length: 15; V: TRBV6-5; CDR3: CASSYLGLGTDTQYF; DNA: TGTGCCAGCAGTTACTTAGGGCTCGGCACAGATACGCAGTATTTT
size: -; D: -; J: TRBJ2-2; length: 15; V: TRBV3-1/TRBV3-2; CDR3: CASSPEARITGELFF; DNA: TGTGCCAGCAGCCCAGAGGCCCGTATCACCGGGGAGCTGTTTTTT
size: -; D: -; J: TRBJ1-5; length: 15; V: TRBV2; CDR3: CASSVDWENGKPQHF; DNA: TGTGCCAGCAGTGTCGATTGGGAAAATGGGAAGCCCCAGCATTTT
size: -; D: -; J: TRBJ1-2; length: 16; V: TRBV21-1; CDR3: CASSKRPPTVPYGYTF; DNA: TGTGCCAGCAGCAAACGACCACCGACAGTGCCCTATGGCTACACCTTC
size: -; D: TRBD2; J: TRBJ2-3; length: 16; V: TRBV9; CDR3: CASSPGLASSTDTQYF; DNA: TGTGCCAGCAGCCCGGGACTAGCGTCTAGCACAGATACGCAGTATTTT
size: -; D: TRBD2; J: TRBJ2-1; length: 16; V: TRBV28; CDR3: CASSVILAGGGNEQFF; DNA: TGTGCCAGCAGTGTCATTCTAGCGGGAGGGGGAAATGAGCAGTTCTTC
size: -; D: -; J: TRBJ1-2; length: 12; V: TRBV29-1; CDR3: CSVEGAPYGYTF; DNA: TGCAGCGTTGAAGGGGCTCCCTATGGCTACACCTTC
size: -; D: TRBD1; J: TRBJ1-1; length: 16; V: TRBV27; CDR3: CASSPTGTGMNTEAFF; DNA: TGTGCCAGCAGCCCTACAGGGACAGGGATGAACACTGAAGCTTTCTTT
size: few; D: TRBD1; J: TRBJ1-2; length: 15; V: TRBV7-2; CDR3: CASSFNSGTVYGYTF; DNA: TGTGCCAGCAGCTTTAATTCCGGGACAGTCTATGGCTACACCTTC